This is a list of T cell receptor beta chains from one sample in a study of blood T cell repertoires in COVID-19. Libraries were prepared by immunoSEQ multiplex PCR; TCRdb keeps only in-frame clonotypes and omits some of them. The sample records around 320,000 clones, roughly 85% being singletons. Sequenced: peripheral blood. All receptors derive from a human donor in a cohort sampled during active COVID-19. CDR3s include the opening cysteine and the closing phenylalanine or tryptophan. D genes are given only for firm matches. A row's size may be missing; if present it is once, few, many or a size class.

v_gene: TRBV14; j_gene: TRBJ2-3; d_gene: TRBD2; abundance: .; CDR3aa: CASSRLAGDTDTQYF; CDR3nt: TGTGCCAGCAGCCGACTAGCGGGCGACACAGATACGCAGTATTTT
v_gene: TRBV5-6; j_gene: TRBJ2-3; d_gene: TRBD1; abundance: .; CDR3aa: CASSPTGYTDTQYF; CDR3nt: TGTGCCAGCAGCCCGACAGGGTACACAGATACGCAGTATTTT
v_gene: TRBV30; j_gene: TRBJ1-5; d_gene: TRBD1; abundance: once; CDR3aa: CAWSLDRGTQPQHF; CDR3nt: TGTGCCTGGAGCCTGGACAGGGGTACCCAGCCCCAGCATTTT
v_gene: TRBV4-1; j_gene: TRBJ2-5; d_gene: TRBD2; abundance: once; CDR3aa: CASSTTGAGGETQYF; CDR3nt: TGCGCCAGCAGCACGACCGGGGCGGGAGGAGAGACCCAGTACTTC
v_gene: TRBV2; j_gene: TRBJ1-3; d_gene: .; abundance: .; CDR3aa: CASSTQGTGNTIYF; CDR3nt: TGTGCCAGCAGCACCCAGGGAACTGGAAACACCATATATTTT
v_gene: TRBV2; j_gene: TRBJ1-2; d_gene: .; abundance: few; CDR3aa: CASGASSYTF; CDR3nt: TGTGCCAGCGGGGCAAGCAGCTACACCTTC
v_gene: TRBV30; j_gene: TRBJ2-2; d_gene: .; abundance: .; CDR3aa: CAWSVGLTLTGELFF; CDR3nt: TGTGCCTGGAGTGTAGGCTTGACTTTGACCGGGGAGCTGTTTTTT
v_gene: TRBV21-1; j_gene: TRBJ2-2; d_gene: .; abundance: .; CDR3aa: CASSKPWGGRTGELFF; CDR3nt: TGTGCCAGCAGCAAACCCTGGGGGGGAAGAACCGGGGAGCTGTTTTTT
v_gene: TRBV7-8; j_gene: TRBJ1-6; d_gene: .; abundance: .; CDR3aa: CASSNNRVSPLHF; CDR3nt: TGTGCCAGCAGTAACAACAGGGTTTCACCCCTCCACTTT
v_gene: TRBV19; j_gene: TRBJ1-6; d_gene: .; abundance: once; CDR3aa: CASSIGNPAGNSPLHF; CDR3nt: TGTGCCAGTAGTATAGGAAACCCGGCAGGGAATTCACCCCTCCACTTT
v_gene: TRBV19; j_gene: TRBJ2-1; d_gene: TRBD2; abundance: .; CDR3aa: CATQRLAGASRNEQFF; CDR3nt: TGTGCCACCCAAAGGCTAGCGGGGGCATCGCGCAATGAGCAGTTCTTC
v_gene: TRBV2; j_gene: TRBJ1-2; d_gene: TRBD1; abundance: .; CDR3aa: CASNIRQGSYGYTF; CDR3nt: TGTGCCAGCAACATCAGACAGGGTAGCTATGGCTACACCTTC
v_gene: TRBV27; j_gene: TRBJ2-1; d_gene: TRBD2; abundance: few; CDR3aa: CASSLGRDNEQFF; CDR3nt: TGTGCCAGCAGTTTAGGGAGGGACAATGAGCAGTTCTTC
v_gene: TRBV3-1/TRBV3-2; j_gene: TRBJ1-2; d_gene: TRBD1; abundance: .; CDR3aa: CASSQRQGYGYTF; CDR3nt: TGTGCCAGCAGCCAGAGACAGGGCTATGGCTACACCTTC
v_gene: TRBV7-9; j_gene: TRBJ1-2; d_gene: TRBD1; abundance: .; CDR3aa: CASSLVPKGRQGSRGYTF; CDR3nt: TGTGCCAGCAGCTTAGTTCCAAAGGGGCGACAGGGGAGTCGTGGCTACACCTTC
v_gene: TRBV19; j_gene: TRBJ2-7; d_gene: TRBD2; abundance: .; CDR3aa: CASKAGGGFSYEQYF; CDR3nt: TGTGCCAGTAAGGCGGGGGGAGGCTTCTCCTACGAGCAGTACTTC
v_gene: TRBV10-3; j_gene: TRBJ1-2; d_gene: TRBD1; abundance: .; CDR3aa: CAISEVFDRGSYGYTF; CDR3nt: TGTGCCATCAGTGAAGTCTTCGACAGGGGATCCTATGGCTACACCTTC
v_gene: TRBV7-8; j_gene: TRBJ2-2; d_gene: TRBD1; abundance: .; CDR3aa: CASSFRDRGTGELFF; CDR3nt: TGTGCCAGCAGCTTCCGGGACAGGGGAACCGGGGAGCTGTTTTTT
v_gene: TRBV2; j_gene: TRBJ2-1; d_gene: .; abundance: once; CDR3aa: CASSQVHEQFF; CDR3nt: TGTGCCAGCAGTCAGGTGCATGAGCAGTTCTTC
v_gene: TRBV4-1; j_gene: TRBJ2-3; d_gene: TRBD2; abundance: .; CDR3aa: CASSQDSGGVTDTQYF; CDR3nt: TGCGCCAGCAGCCAAGATAGCGGGGGGGTAACAGATACGCAGTATTTT
v_gene: TRBV6-1; j_gene: TRBJ2-3; d_gene: .; abundance: .; CDR3aa: CASSDLVGGVTDTQYF; CDR3nt: TGTGCCAGCAGTGACCTAGTAGGGGGTGTGACAGATACGCAGTATTTT
v_gene: TRBV6-5; j_gene: TRBJ1-1; d_gene: .; abundance: .; CDR3aa: CASSPYAGRNTEAFF; CDR3nt: TGTGCCAGCAGCCCCTACGCAGGCCGTAACACTGAAGCTTTCTTT
v_gene: TRBV11-3; j_gene: TRBJ2-3; d_gene: .; abundance: .; CDR3aa: CASSPGTPTVSGADTQYF; CDR3nt: TGTGCCAGCAGCCCAGGGACACCTACTGTGTCAGGGGCAGATACGCAGTATTTT
v_gene: TRBV7-2; j_gene: TRBJ1-5; d_gene: .; abundance: .; CDR3aa: CASSPQTGGNQPQHF; CDR3nt: TGTGCCAGCAGCCCGCAAACGGGGGGCAATCAGCCCCAGCATTTT
v_gene: TRBV14; j_gene: TRBJ2-1; d_gene: TRBD2; abundance: .; CDR3aa: CASSQAGRLAGSYNEQFF; CDR3nt: TGTGCCAGCAGCCAGGCGGGGAGACTAGCGGGGAGCTACAATGAGCAGTTCTTC
v_gene: TRBV30; j_gene: TRBJ1-2; d_gene: .; abundance: .; CDR3aa: CAWNDRNYGYTF; CDR3nt: TGTGCCTGGAATGACAGAAACTATGGCTACACCTTC
v_gene: TRBV18; j_gene: TRBJ2-1; d_gene: TRBD2; abundance: .; CDR3aa: CASSEGLEQFF; CDR3nt: TGTGCCAGTTCCGAGGGACTAGAGCAGTTCTTC
v_gene: TRBV20-1; j_gene: TRBJ2-1; d_gene: .; abundance: .; CDR3aa: CSAGGSNEQFF; CDR3nt: TGCAGTGCTGGCGGGTCCAATGAGCAGTTCTTC
v_gene: TRBV5-1; j_gene: TRBJ1-1; d_gene: .; abundance: .; CDR3aa: CASSDTNTEAFF; CDR3nt: TGCGCCAGCAGCGATACTAACACTGAAGCTTTCTTT